The 16 T cell receptor beta chains presented below share a single source sample, sequenced in a study of early T cells in non-severe SARS-CoV-2 infection. MiXCR was run by TCRdb on the 5' RACE reads, yielding one entry per CDR3 protein. The sample comprises tens of thousands of distinct CDR3 sequences, roughly 7% of which are singletons, and under 9.5% rests with the top ten. Material for sequencing was whole blood. These TCRs come from an adult who was a healthcare worker with PCR-confirmed SARS-CoV-2 infection or an uninfected control (not recorded which).

The V gene is TRBV6-2 or TRBV6-3, the J gene TRBJ1-1; no clear D. The germline V gene encodes CDR1 MNHEY and CDR2 SVGEGT. The CDR3 runs 13 residues. V gave up 5 bases and J gave up 3 bases, with 10 bases separating them. The CDR3 DNA reads as TGTGCCAGCAGTCGAATTAGATACACTGAAGCTTTCTTT. Translated: CASSRIRYTEAFF.

This sequence joins TRBV6-5 and TRBJ2-7; weak D call: TRBD2 (7 bases). The CDR3 extends over 15 amino acids. Germline V gives CDR1 MNHEY, CDR2 SVGAGI. V lost 4 bases and J 2 bases, leaving 15 bases between the germline ends. The DNA for the CDR3 is TGTGCCAGCAGTTGGTTTCCGGGGGGCGCCTACGAGCAGTACTTC. Its translation is CASSWFPGGAYEQYF.

The chain joins TRBV6-2 or TRBV6-3 to TRBJ2-7; 8 positions agree with TRBD1. CDR1 is MNHEY and CDR2 is SVGEGT in the germline V gene. The CDR3 length is 12 residues. The V gene end was trimmed by 7 bases and the J gene end by 4 bases; junction bases not matched to a gene: 3. The DNA of the CDR3 is TGTGCCAGCACTACAGGGGGATACGAGCAGTACTTC. It translates to CASTTGGYEQYF.

The CDR3 region is CASSETGTQYF. DNA for the CDR3: TGTGCCAGCAGTGAAACGGGGACCCAGTACTTC. The genes are TRBV6-1 and TRBJ2-5; D is unclear. Germline CDR1 reads MNHNS; CDR2 reads SASEGT. Trimming removed 2 bases from V and 7 bases from J, with 5 bases in between. The CDR3 covers 11 residues.

This clonotype was found many times. CDR3 amino acids: CASSSLRQTYHLNTEAFF. The CDR3, as DNA: TGTGCCAGCAGCTCCCTTCGACAGACCTACCACCTGAACACTGAAGCTTTCTTT. The rearrangement joins TRBV7-9 to TRBJ1-1; possible D gene TRBD1, 5 bases. The CDR3 length is 18 residues. Germline CDR1 SEHNR, CDR2 FQNEAQ (reference sequence). Trimming cost V 4 bases and J 0 bases, with 21 bases left between them.

The chain links TRBV11-1 to TRBJ2-3; 9 nucleotides align to TRBD1. The length of the CDR3 is 17 residues. V gave up 5 bases and J gave up 2 bases; unmatched junction bases: 11. Looked up from germline, CDR1 is SGHAT and CDR2 is FQDESV (reference sequence). The CDR3 DNA follows: TGTGCCAGCAGCATAAGGCCGGGGACAGGGTCCACAGATACGCAGTATTTT. Residues: CASSIRPGTGSTDTQYF.

This clonotype was found a few times. The chain is built from TRBV7-2 and TRBJ1-1, with 9 bases fitting TRBD1. J gave up 4 bases and V 3 bases, and 3 bases lay outside the gene matches. Looked up from germline, CDR1 is SGHTA and CDR2 is FQGNSA. CDR3 size: 14 residues. The CDR3 loop reads CASSFRTGVTEAFF. CDR3 bases: TGTGCCAGCAGCTTTCGGACAGGGGTCACTGAAGCTTTCTTT.

The rearrangement joins TRBV12-3 or TRBV12-4 to TRBJ1-1; D gene ambiguous. V was pared by 6 bases and J by 5 bases, with 16 bases between. The CDR3 is 14 amino acids. CDR3 nucleotides: TGTGCCAGCAGGTATATTTACGCTGGGACTGAAGCTTTCTTT. It codes for CASRYIYAGTEAFF.

This clonotype showed up just a few times. The CDR3 coding sequence is TGTGCCAGCTCACCACGGGACAGGGCGCAGCCCCAGCATTTT. Protein product: CASSPRDRAQPQHF. The genes are TRBV18 and TRBJ1-5; 9 bases are a match to TRBD1. Germline V lookup: CDR1 KGHSH, CDR2 LQKENI. With 1 base clipped from V and 7 bases from J, the junction kept 2 bases outside the gene matches. The CDR3 loop spans 14 amino acids.

This clonotype occurred a few times. V usage is TRBV29-1 and J usage is TRBJ2-6; no firm D call. V gave up 7 bases and J gave up 2 bases, with 6 bases separating them. This CDR3 is built from 12 residues. The V gene's germline CDR1 is SQVTM and CDR2 ANQGSEA. For the CDR3, the DNA is TGCAGCGGATGGACTGGGGCCAACGTCCTGACTTTC. This gives the protein CSGWTGANVLTF.

The sample holds many counts of this clonotype. This chain joins TRBV5-1 and TRBJ2-1; D gene uncertain. Deletions cut 3 bases from V and 6 bases from J, with 13 bases between. Per germline, CDR1 SGHRS and CDR2 YFSETQ. The CDR3 consists of 14 residues. This CDR3 is CASSSSGASNEQFF. The DNA of the CDR3 is TGCGCCAGCAGCTCCTCAGGTGCTAGCAATGAGCAGTTCTTC.

The chain combines TRBV12-3 or TRBV12-4 with TRBJ2-6; no definite D call. V shed 6 bases and J shed 4 bases, with 10 bases lying between them. The CDR3 length is 14 residues. CDR3 region: CASRPVTGANVLTF. CDR3 DNA: TGTGCCAGCAGGCCTGTGACGGGGGCCAACGTCCTGACTTTC.

A few counts support this clonotype. The V gene is TRBV5-1, the J gene TRBJ2-3; tentative D call: TRBD1 (5 bases). V was trimmed by 2 bases and J by 6 bases, leaving 13 bases between them. The germline V gene has CDR1 SGHRS and CDR2 YFSETQ. This CDR3 spans 14 amino acids. This CDR3 is CASSFTKGPDTQYF. The CDR3 DNA reads TGCGCCAGCAGCTTCACAAAGGGGCCTGATACGCAGTATTTT.

This clonotype was seen repeatedly, ten times or more. V usage is TRBV6-5 and J usage is TRBJ2-7; possibly TRBD2 for D (6 bases). Trimming removed 2 bases from V and 3 bases from J, with 14 bases in between. The CDR3 spans 15 residues. Germline V lookup: CDR1 MNHEY, CDR2 SVGAGI. The CDR3 region has the DNA TGTGCCAGCAGTTACGGAGGAGGGTATCACTACGAGCAGTACTTC. This codes for CASSYGGGYHYEQYF.

CDR3 sequence reads: CSVGPSGGATKQFF. The CDR3 DNA follows: TGCAGCGTTGGCCCTAGCGGGGGGGCAACAAAGCAGTTCTTC. This rearrangement joins TRBV29-1 to TRBJ2-1; 12 bases are shared with TRBD2. This CDR3 comprises 14 residues. V shed 4 bases and J 11 bases; nucleotides not matched to a gene: 9. The germline V gene has CDR1 SQVTM and CDR2 ANQGSEA.

The chain couples TRBV20-1 to TRBJ2-5, with 10 bases matching TRBD2. The V segment lost 5 bases and the J segment 1 base; nucleotides outside the gene matches: 13. The CDR3 length is 17 residues. Germline CDR1 DFQATT, CDR2 SNEGSKA (reference sequence). In DNA, the CDR3 is TGCAGTGCTGGCCCCTATGGGCTAGCGGGGGTCCAAGAGACCCAGTACTTC. Translating gives CSAGPYGLAGVQETQYF.